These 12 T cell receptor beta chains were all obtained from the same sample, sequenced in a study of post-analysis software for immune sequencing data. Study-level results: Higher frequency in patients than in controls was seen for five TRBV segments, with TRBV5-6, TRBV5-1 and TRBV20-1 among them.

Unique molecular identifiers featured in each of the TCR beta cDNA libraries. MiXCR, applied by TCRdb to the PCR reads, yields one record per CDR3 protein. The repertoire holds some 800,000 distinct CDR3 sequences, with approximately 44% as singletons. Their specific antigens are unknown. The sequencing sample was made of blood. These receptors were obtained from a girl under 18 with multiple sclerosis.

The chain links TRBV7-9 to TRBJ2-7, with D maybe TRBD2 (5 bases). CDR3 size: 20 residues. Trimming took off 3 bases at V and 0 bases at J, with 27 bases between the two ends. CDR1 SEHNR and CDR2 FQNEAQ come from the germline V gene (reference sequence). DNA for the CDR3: TGTGCCAGCAGCTTTTCCCGACGGGATCTTTATTCGGATAGCTCCTACGAGCAGTACTTC. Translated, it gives CASSFSRRDLYSDSSYEQYF.

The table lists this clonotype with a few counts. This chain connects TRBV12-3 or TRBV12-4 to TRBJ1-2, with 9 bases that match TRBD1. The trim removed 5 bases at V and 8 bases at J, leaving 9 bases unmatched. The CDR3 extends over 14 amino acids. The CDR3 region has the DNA TGTGCCAGCAGTACCAACAGGGGGCAGAGGGGCTACACCTTC. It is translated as CASSTNRGQRGYTF.

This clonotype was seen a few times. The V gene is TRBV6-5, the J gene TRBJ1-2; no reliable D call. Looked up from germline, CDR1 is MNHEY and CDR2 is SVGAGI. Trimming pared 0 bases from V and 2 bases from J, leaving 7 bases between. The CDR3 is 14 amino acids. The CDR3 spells CASSYSRLNYGYTF. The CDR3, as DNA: TGTGCCAGCAGTTACTCGAGACTGAACTATGGCTACACCTTC.

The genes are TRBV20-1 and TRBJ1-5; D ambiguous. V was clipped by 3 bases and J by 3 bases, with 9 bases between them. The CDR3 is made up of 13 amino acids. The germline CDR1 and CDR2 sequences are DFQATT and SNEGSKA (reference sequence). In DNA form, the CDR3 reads TGCAGTGCTAGGGAAAGGCTCAATCAGCCCCAGCATTTT. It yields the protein CSARERLNQPQHF.

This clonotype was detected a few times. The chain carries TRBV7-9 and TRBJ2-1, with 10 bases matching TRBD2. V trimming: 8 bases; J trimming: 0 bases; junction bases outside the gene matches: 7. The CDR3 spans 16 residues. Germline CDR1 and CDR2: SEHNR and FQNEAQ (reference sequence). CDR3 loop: CASVFASGSSYNEQFF. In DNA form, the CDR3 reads TGTGCCAGCGTCTTCGCTAGCGGGAGCTCCTACAATGAGCAGTTCTTC.

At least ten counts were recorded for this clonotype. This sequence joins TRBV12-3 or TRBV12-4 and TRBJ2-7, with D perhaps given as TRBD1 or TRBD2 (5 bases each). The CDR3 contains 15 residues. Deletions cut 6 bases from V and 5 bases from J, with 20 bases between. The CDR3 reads CASSRGWGPTDEQYF. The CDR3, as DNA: TGTGCCAGCAGCCGAGGGTGGGGACCTACCGACGAGCAGTACTTC.

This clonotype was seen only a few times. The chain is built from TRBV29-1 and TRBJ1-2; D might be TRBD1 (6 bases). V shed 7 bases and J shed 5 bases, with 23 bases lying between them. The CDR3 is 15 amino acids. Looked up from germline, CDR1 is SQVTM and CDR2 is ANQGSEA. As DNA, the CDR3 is TGCAGCGCTATACCGACAGGTGAGGGTCTATATGGCTACACCTTC. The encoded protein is CSAIPTGEGLYGYTF.

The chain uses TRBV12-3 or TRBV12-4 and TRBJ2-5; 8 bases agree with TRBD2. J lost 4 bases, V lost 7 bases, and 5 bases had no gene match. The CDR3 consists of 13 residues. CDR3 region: CASNGRGGETQYF. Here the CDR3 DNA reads TGTGCCAGCAACGGGAGGGGCGGAGAGACCCAGTACTTC.

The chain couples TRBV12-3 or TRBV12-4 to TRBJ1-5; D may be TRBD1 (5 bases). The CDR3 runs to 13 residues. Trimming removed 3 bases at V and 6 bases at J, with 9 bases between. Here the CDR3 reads CASSFNGAQPQHF. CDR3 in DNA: TGTGCCAGCAGTTTTAATGGGGCTCAGCCCCAGCATTTT.

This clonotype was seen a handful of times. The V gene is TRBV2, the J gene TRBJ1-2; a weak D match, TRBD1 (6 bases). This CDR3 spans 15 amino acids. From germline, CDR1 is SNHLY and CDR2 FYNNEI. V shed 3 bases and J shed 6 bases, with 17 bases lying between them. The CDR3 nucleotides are TGTGCCAGCAGTGAGACATGGACAGCATGGGATGGCTACACCTTC. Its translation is CASSETWTAWDGYTF.

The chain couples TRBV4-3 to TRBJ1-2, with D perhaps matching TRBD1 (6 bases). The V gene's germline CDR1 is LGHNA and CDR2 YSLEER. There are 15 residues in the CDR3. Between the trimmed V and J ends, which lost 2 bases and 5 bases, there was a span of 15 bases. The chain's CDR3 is CASSQYSDSVYGYTF. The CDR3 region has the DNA TGCGCCAGCAGCCAATACTCGGACAGCGTTTATGGCTACACCTTC.

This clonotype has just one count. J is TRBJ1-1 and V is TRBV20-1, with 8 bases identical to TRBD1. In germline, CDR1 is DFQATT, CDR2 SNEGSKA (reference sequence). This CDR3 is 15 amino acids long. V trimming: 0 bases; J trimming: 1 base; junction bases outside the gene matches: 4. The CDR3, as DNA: TGCAGTGCTAGAGATCCCCAGGGGGCGAACACTGAAGCTTTCTTT. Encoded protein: CSARDPQGANTEAFF.